One and the same sample provided the 27 T cell receptor beta chains below, sequenced in a study of cytomegalovirus exposure and HLA in healthy donors. In the PCR, 60 Vbeta and 13 Jbeta primers were used. The repertoire was sequenced with immunoSEQ multiplex PCR; TCRdb's copy has only in-frame clones and lacks some. In the table there are under 200,000 clones, around 76% of which are singletons. Sequencing was performed on PBMCs. The source of these receptors is a woman in her twenties or thirties in good health and CMV-seropositive.

The chain uses TRBV5-1 and TRBJ2-1; possibly TRBD1 for D (5 bases). CDR1 SGHRS and CDR2 YFSETQ come from the germline V gene. The V end was cut by 4 bases, the J end by 0 bases, with 8 bases between. This CDR3 region has 14 residues. DNA for the CDR3: TGCGCCAGCAGCACAGGTCGCTCCTACAATGAGCAGTTCTTC. It specifies CASSTGRSYNEQFF.

CDR3 region: CSVEFGVREQFF. The CDR3, as DNA: TGCAGCGTTGAGTTTGGTGTGAGGGAGCAGTTCTTC. This chain joins TRBV29-1 and TRBJ2-1; no clear D. V dropped 3 bases and J dropped 10 bases, with 13 bases sitting between them. Germline loops: CDR1 SQVTM, CDR2 ANQGSEA. CDR3 length: 12 amino acids.

The chain links TRBV2 to TRBJ1-3; tentatively, D is TRBD1 (5 bases). The V end lost 6 bases, the J end lost 2 bases, and 14 bases lay between the germline ends. Germline CDR1 and CDR2: SNHLY and FYNNEI. The CDR3 is 15 residues long. In nucleotides, the CDR3 is TGTGCCAGCAGAACAACGGGGGAGGCTGGAAACACCATATATTTT. It yields the protein CASRTTGEAGNTIYF.

This clone was seen more than once but under ten times. The chain joins TRBV7-9 to TRBJ1-4; no clear D. V was pared by 1 base and J by 13 bases, with 16 bases between. Germline-derived CDR1 and CDR2 are SEHNR and FQNEAQ (reference sequence). The length of the CDR3 is 14 residues. CDR3: CASSLGANGRVLFF. DNA for the CDR3: TGTGCCAGCAGCTTAGGAGCCAACGGGCGGGTACTGTTTTTT.

In regard to this clone: This CDR3 is also generated by other DNA sequences in the sample. The chain employs TRBV7-9 and TRBJ2-7, with 8 bases lining up with TRBD1. Germline CDR1 is SEHNR and CDR2 is FQNEAQ (reference sequence). The ends lost 1 base at V and 3 bases at J; junction bases unmatched: 2. The CDR3 has 14 amino acids. CDR3 coding DNA: TGTGCCAGCAGCTTAGGGACAGGGAGCTACGAGCAGTACTTC. Protein product: CASSLGTGSYEQYF.

DNA of the CDR3: TGTGCCTGGAGTTCAGGGATGGGTCAGCCCCAGCATTTT. This sequence encodes CAWSSGMGQPQHF. V and J are TRBV30 and TRBJ1-5; maybe TRBD1 (5 bases). The CDR3 runs 13 residues. Germline V gene lookup returns CDR1 GTSNPN and CDR2 SVGIG (reference sequence). With 2 bases removed from V and 6 bases from J, the gap between germline ends came to 11 bases.

The chain couples TRBV9 to TRBJ1-6; the D gene is possibly TRBD1 (5 bases). V lost 3 bases and J 9 bases, leaving 22 bases between the germline ends. Looked up from germline, CDR1 is SGDLS and CDR2 is YYNGEE. This CDR3 has 17 residues. The CDR3 is CASSARFNTGGGSPLHF. CDR3 in DNA: TGTGCCAGCAGCGCACGGTTCAACACAGGCGGGGGTTCACCCCTCCACTTT. The variable domain in full, completed from reference TRBV9 and TRBJ1-6, reads DSGVTQTPKHLITATGQRVTLRCSPRSGDLSVYWYQQSLDQGLQFLIQYYNGEERAKGNILERFSAQQFPDLHSELNLSSLELGDSALYFCASSARFNTGGGSPLHFGNGTRLTVT.

The chain links TRBV5-1 to TRBJ1-2; D is perhaps TRBD1 (5 bases). The length of the CDR3 is 13 residues. The ends were cut back, 0 bases at V and 4 bases at J, with 7 bases in the middle. In germline, CDR1 is SGHRS, CDR2 YFSETQ. For the CDR3, the DNA is TGCGCCAGCAGCTTGGGACAGCTCTATGGCTACACCTTC. Translation: CASSLGQLYGYTF.

CDR3 loop: CAIGRQGTVRELFF. The CDR3 DNA is TGTGCCATCGGACGACAGGGGACGGTCCGGGAGCTGTTTTTT. The chain recombines TRBV10-3 with TRBJ2-2; 8 nucleotides agree with TRBD1. The germline gives CDR1 ENHRY, CDR2 SYGVKD. The CDR3 has 14 amino acids. Losses at the gene ends were 8 bases for V and 9 bases for J; bases not matched to a gene: 11.

CDR3 amino acids: CASRQDRVATDTQYF. The CDR3 nucleotides read TGTGCCAGCAGGCAGGACAGGGTGGCGACAGATACGCAGTATTTT. The chain has TRBV6-1 and TRBJ2-3; 8 nucleotides match TRBD1. This CDR3 contains 15 residues. Trimming cost V 6 bases and J 3 bases; bases outside gene matches: 8. CDR1 is MNHNS and CDR2 is SASEGT in the germline V gene.

The J gene is TRBJ1-2, the V gene TRBV27; D perhaps matches TRBD1 (6 bases). V was shortened by 6 bases and J by 5 bases, with 13 bases between the two germline ends. There are 13 residues in the CDR3. The germline V gene encodes CDR1 MNHEY and CDR2 SMNVEV (reference sequence). The CDR3 region has the DNA TGTGCCAGCAGCGCCGGACAGTTTTATGGCTACACCTTC. This encodes CASSAGQFYGYTF.

This clone has just one count. This chain connects TRBV30 to TRBJ1-2, with 9 bases identical to TRBD1. J gave up 6 bases and V 2 bases, and 7 bases lay outside the gene matches. Germline values: CDR1 GTSNPN, CDR2 SVGIG (reference sequence). This CDR3 is built from 14 residues. This CDR3 is CAWSQGQGRNGYTF. The CDR3 nucleotides are TGTGCCTGGAGTCAAGGACAGGGGAGGAATGGCTACACCTTC.

The chain recombines TRBV6-5 with TRBJ1-4, with D maybe TRBD1 (5 bases). The CDR3 runs 16 residues. Deletions cut 1 base from V and 7 bases from J, with 16 bases between. Germline CDR1 MNHEY, CDR2 SVGAGI. CDR3 bases: TGTGCCAGCAGTTACTGGGTTCCGGGGGGGAGTGAAAAACTGTTTTTT. Its protein is CASSYWVPGGSEKLFF.

As DNA, the CDR3 is TGTGCCACCAGCAGAGATTTGCAGGTCAATCAGCCCCAGCATTTT. It yields the protein CATSRDLQVNQPQHF. The chain carries TRBV15 and TRBJ1-5; D unclear. The CDR3 length is 15 residues. Germline lookup yields CDR1 LNHNV and CDR2 YYDKDF (reference sequence). Trimming took 0 bases from V and 3 from J, leaving 9 bases between them.

The chain couples TRBV5-1 to TRBJ2-2, with TRBD2 as a possible D gene (7 bases). Germline loops: CDR1 SGHRS, CDR2 YFSETQ. Trimming took off 4 bases at V and 6 bases at J, with 10 bases between the two ends. The CDR3 is 13 residues long. CDR3 sequence reads: CASSIGGAGELFF. DNA for the CDR3: TGCGCCAGCAGCATAGGGGGGGCCGGGGAGCTGTTTTTT.

CDR3 residues: CSVVPAGSYNEQFF. In nucleotides, the CDR3 is TGCAGCGTTGTACCTGCGGGCTCCTACAATGAGCAGTTCTTC. This chain connects TRBV29-1 to TRBJ2-1, with D tentatively TRBD2 (5 bases). Germline V CDR1 and CDR2: SQVTM, ANQGSEA. CDR3 size: 14 residues. The V gene lost 4 bases and the J gene lost 0 bases, with 10 bases spanning the gap.

This clone was seen only a few times. The rearrangement joins TRBV7-8 to TRBJ2-5; no clear D gene. Trimming took off 5 bases at V and 1 base at J, with 11 bases between the two ends. The CDR3 loop spans 14 amino acids. CDR1 is SGHVS, CDR2 FQNEAQ, per germline. The CDR3 is CASSQNLGQETQYF. In DNA, the CDR3 is TGTGCCAGCAGCCAAAACCTAGGCCAAGAGACCCAGTACTTC.

The chain joins TRBV5-1 to TRBJ2-3; TRBD2 aligns across 9 bases. Germline V gives CDR1 SGHRS, CDR2 YFSETQ. Trimming removed 0 bases from V and 14 bases from J; junction bases left unmatched: 10. The CDR3 loop spans 14 amino acids. The chain's CDR3 is CASSLELAGAQAYF. In DNA, the CDR3 is TGCGCCAGCAGCTTGGAATTAGCGGGGGCCCAGGCGTATTTT.

This clone was seen a handful of times. The chain joins TRBV25-1 to TRBJ1-2; 7 nucleotides line up with TRBD1. CDR1 is MGHDK and CDR2 is SYGVNS in the germline V gene. With V trimmed by 7 bases and J by 4 bases, 15 bases remained unmatched. CDR3 length equals 16 residues. Here the CDR3 DNA reads TGTGCCAGCACCGGCCAGCCACGGGACAGTCTCTATGGCTACACCTTC. Protein product: CASTGQPRDSLYGYTF.

This clone was found many times. This chain connects TRBV15 to TRBJ1-5, with D possibly matching TRBD1 (5 bases). The CDR3 consists of 17 residues. With 6 bases removed from V and 6 bases from J, the gap between germline ends came to 24 bases. CDR1 and CDR2 from the germline V gene are LNHNV and YYDKDF (reference sequence). CDR3 sequence reads: CATRRDGGGLGSQPQHF. The DNA for the CDR3 is TGTGCCACCAGGAGGGACGGGGGAGGGTTAGGAAGTCAGCCCCAGCATTTT.

V and J are TRBV2 and TRBJ1-3; TRBD1 might be the D (6 bases). V lost 8 bases to trimming and J lost 3 bases, with 14 bases between them. This CDR3 has 14 residues. CDR1 is SNHLY and CDR2 is FYNNEI in the germline V gene. The CDR3 sequence is CASRTAGVGNTIYF. The CDR3 DNA reads TGTGCCAGCCGGACGGCAGGGGTTGGAAACACCATATATTTT.

This chain uses TRBV6-5 with TRBJ1-3, with no clear D. This CDR3 spans 14 amino acids. Germline V CDR1 and CDR2: MNHEY, SVGAGI. The V gene lost 6 bases and the J gene lost 2 bases, with 11 bases spanning the gap. Here the CDR3 reads CASRWSRTGNTIYF. Here the CDR3 DNA reads TGTGCCAGCAGATGGTCGAGGACTGGAAACACCATATATTTT.

The chain employs TRBV25-1 and TRBJ1-1, with unresolved D. The V gene's germline CDR1 is MGHDK and CDR2 SYGVNS. The CDR3 has 12 residues. The germline V and J ends were trimmed by 3 bases and 11 bases, with 13 bases remaining between them. In nucleotides, the CDR3 is TGTGCCAGCAGTGACCAGGCCAGGCCTGCTTTCTTT. The encoded protein is CASSDQARPAFF.

This clone was counted a single time. This chain connects TRBV6-5 to TRBJ1-4; D is unresolved. Trimming took off 0 bases at V and 0 bases at J, with 8 bases between the two ends. The germline V gene has CDR1 MNHEY and CDR2 SVGAGI. The length of the CDR3 is 16 residues. The CDR3 is CASSYSRTATNEKLFF. In nucleotides, the CDR3 is TGTGCCAGCAGTTACTCGAGGACTGCAACTAATGAAAAACTGTTTTTT.

Only one count was recorded for this clone. The rearrangement uses TRBV10-3 and TRBJ1-2; 9 bases match TRBD1. The CDR3 consists of 13 residues. Germline CDR1 ENHRY, CDR2 SYGVKD. Unmatched junction bases numbered 5, after V lost 7 bases and J lost 5 bases. The CDR3 sequence is CAIKQGADYGYTF. The CDR3 nucleotides are TGTGCCATCAAACAGGGGGCAGATTATGGCTACACCTTC.

V gene TRBV7-2 combines with J gene TRBJ1-2; 9 bases are a match to TRBD1. V was pared by 5 bases and J by 6 bases, with 10 bases of the junction left unmatched. Germline V gene data show CDR1 as SGHTA and CDR2 as FQGNSA. The CDR3 runs to 15 residues. The CDR3 spells CASSLDRGIGDGYTF. CDR3 sequence (DNA): TGTGCCAGCAGCCTCGACAGGGGGATAGGAGATGGCTACACCTTC.

The rearrangement joins TRBV27 to TRBJ2-1; D remains ambiguous. V shed 3 bases and J shed 4 bases, with 7 bases lying between them. The CDR3 covers 13 residues. The germline V gene has CDR1 MNHEY and CDR2 SMNVEV (reference sequence). Here the CDR3 reads CASSFSGYNEQFF. The CDR3 bases are TGTGCCAGCAGTTTTTCCGGGTACAATGAGCAGTTCTTC.